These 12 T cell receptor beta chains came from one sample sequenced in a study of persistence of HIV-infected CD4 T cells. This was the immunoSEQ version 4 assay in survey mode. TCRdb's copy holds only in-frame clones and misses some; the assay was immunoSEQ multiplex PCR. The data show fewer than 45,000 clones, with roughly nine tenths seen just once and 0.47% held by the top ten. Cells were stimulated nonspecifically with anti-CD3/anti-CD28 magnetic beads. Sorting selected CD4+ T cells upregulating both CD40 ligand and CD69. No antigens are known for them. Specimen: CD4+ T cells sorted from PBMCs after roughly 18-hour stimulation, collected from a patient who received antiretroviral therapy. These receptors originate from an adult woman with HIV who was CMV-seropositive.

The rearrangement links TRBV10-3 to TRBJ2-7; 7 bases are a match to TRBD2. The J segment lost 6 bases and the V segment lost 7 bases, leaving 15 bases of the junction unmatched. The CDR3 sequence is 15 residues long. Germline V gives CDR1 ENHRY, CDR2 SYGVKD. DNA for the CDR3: TGTGCCATCACCCAACAGGAAGGACTAGTATCCGAGCAGTACTTC. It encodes CAITQQEGLVSEQYF.

The CDR3 loop is CAWSSVGSPLHF. In nucleotides, the CDR3 is TGTGCCTGGAGTTCGGTGGGATCACCCCTCCACTTT. The rearrangement joins TRBV30 to TRBJ1-6; D gene ambiguous. Germline V gene lookup returns CDR1 GTSNPN and CDR2 SVGIG (reference sequence). V was pared by 2 bases and J by 10 bases, with 9 bases between. This CDR3 is 12 amino acids long.

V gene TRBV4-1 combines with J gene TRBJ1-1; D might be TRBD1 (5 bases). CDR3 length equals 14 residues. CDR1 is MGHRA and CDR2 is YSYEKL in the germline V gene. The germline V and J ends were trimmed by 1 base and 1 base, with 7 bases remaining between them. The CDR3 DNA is TGCGCCAGCAGCCAAGTGGGACGGAACACTGAAGCTTTCTTT. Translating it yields CASSQVGRNTEAFF.

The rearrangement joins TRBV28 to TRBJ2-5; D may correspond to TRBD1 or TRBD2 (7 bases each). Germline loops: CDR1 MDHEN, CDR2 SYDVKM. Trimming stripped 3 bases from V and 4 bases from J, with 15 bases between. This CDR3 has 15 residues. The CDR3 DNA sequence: TGTGCCAGCAGTTTGCCCCAGGGGGGGCGAGAGACCCAGTACTTC. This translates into CASSLPQGGRETQYF.

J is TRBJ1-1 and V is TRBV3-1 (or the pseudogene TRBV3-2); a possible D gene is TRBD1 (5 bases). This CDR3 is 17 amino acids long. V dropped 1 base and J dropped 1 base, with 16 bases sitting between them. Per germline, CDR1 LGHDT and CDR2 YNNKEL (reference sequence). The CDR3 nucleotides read TGTGCCAGCAGCCAAGGGTTCCACAGGTCGACGAACACTGAAGCTTTCTTT. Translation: CASSQGFHRSTNTEAFF.

The DNA for the CDR3 is TGTGCCAGCAGCTTGGACAGGGGGGGCACCGGGGAGCTGTTTTTT. Encoded protein: CASSLDRGGTGELFF. J is TRBJ2-2 and V is TRBV5-6, with D maybe TRBD1 (8 bases). CDR1 SGHDT and CDR2 YYEEEE come from the germline V gene. The ends were cut back, 0 bases at V and 4 bases at J, with 10 bases in the middle. The CDR3 sequence is 15 residues long. Looking up the rest from reference TRBV5-6 and TRBJ2-2 gives the full variable domain: DAGVTQSPTHLIKTRGQQVTLRCSPKSGHDTVSWYQQALGQGPQFIFQYYEEEERQRGNFPDRFSGHQFPNYSSELNVNALLLGDSALYLCASSLDRGGTGELFFGEGSRLTVL.

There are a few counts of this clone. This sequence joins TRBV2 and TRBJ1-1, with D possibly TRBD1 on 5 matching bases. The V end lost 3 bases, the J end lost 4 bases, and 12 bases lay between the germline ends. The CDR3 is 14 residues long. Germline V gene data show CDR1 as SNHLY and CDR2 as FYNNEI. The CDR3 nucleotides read TGTGCCAGCAGTGAGCGGGGGAGGATCACTGAAGCTTTCTTT. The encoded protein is CASSERGRITEAFF.

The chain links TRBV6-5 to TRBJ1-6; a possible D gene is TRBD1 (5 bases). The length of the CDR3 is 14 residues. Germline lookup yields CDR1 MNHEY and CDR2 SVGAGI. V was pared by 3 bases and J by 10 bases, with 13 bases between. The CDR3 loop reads CASSYSQGGSPLHF. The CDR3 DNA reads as TGTGCCAGCAGTTATTCTCAGGGTGGATCACCCCTCCACTTT.

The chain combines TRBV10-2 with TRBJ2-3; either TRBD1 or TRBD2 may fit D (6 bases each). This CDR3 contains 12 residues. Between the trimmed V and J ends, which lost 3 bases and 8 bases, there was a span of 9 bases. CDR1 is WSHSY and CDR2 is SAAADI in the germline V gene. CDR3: CASSEGGTTQYF. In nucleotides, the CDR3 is TGCGCCAGCAGTGAAGGGGGGACTACGCAGTATTTT.

CDR3 bases: TGTGCCTGGAGAGGCGGACAGTATACGCAGTATTTT. Translated, it gives CAWRGGQYTQYF. The chain combines TRBV30 with TRBJ2-3, with D perhaps TRBD1 (6 bases). Per the germline V gene, CDR1 is GTSNPN and CDR2 is SVGIG (reference sequence). V was cut by 3 bases and J by 7 bases, with 11 bases left in between. This CDR3 has 12 amino acids. Together with reference TRBV30 and TRBJ2-3, the CDR3 gives the full variable domain: SQTIHQWPATLVQPVGSPLSLECTVEGTSNPNLYWYRQAAGRGLQLLFYSVGIGQISSEVPQNLSASRPQDRQFILSSKKLLLSDSGFYLCAWRGGQYTQYFGPGTRLTVL.

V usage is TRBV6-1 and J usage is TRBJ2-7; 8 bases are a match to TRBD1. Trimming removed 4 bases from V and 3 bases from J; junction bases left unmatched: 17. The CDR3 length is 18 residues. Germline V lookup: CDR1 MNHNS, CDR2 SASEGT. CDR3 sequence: CASSAPTSPRGRGYEQYF. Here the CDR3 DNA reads TGTGCCAGCAGTGCTCCAACTTCCCCCAGGGGGCGAGGCTACGAGCAGTACTTC.

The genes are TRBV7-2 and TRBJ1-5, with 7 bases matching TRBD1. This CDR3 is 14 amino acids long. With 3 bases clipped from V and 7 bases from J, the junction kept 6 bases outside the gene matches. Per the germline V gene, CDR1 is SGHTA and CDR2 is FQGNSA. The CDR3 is CASSLGQFSQPQHF. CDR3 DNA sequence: TGTGCCAGCAGCTTGGGACAGTTTAGCCAGCCCCAGCATTTT.